This record covers a single TCR beta chain. The antigen remains unidentified. The sample comes from a study of OX40 agonist ivuxolimab in advanced cancers. Regarding the study as a whole: CD4+ T cells averaged fewer expanded clones than CD8+ T cells. In the expanded peripheral T cells, antigen specificity was never determined.

Using immunoSEQ multiplex PCR, the repertoire was profiled, and TCRdb retains in-frame clones only, with some absent. Among over 50,000 clones listed, 70% to 90% were seen once. V lost 7 bases and J lost 5; bases outside the gene matches: 11. This CDR3 comprises 16 residues. Germline V gives CDR1 LNHDA, CDR2 SQIVND (reference sequence). This clonotype originated in an adult with an advanced solid tumor such as melanoma, head and neck, liver or kidney cancer. This specimen consisted of CD4+ or CD8+ T cells sorted from blood, obtained in a trial of the OX40 agonist ivuxolimab. The rearrangement links TRBV19 to TRBJ1-5, with TRBD1 matching 10 bases. CDR3 in DNA: TGTGCCAGTATGGGACGGGACAGGGGTCTGGATCAGCCCCAGCATTTT. It encodes CASMGRDRGLDQPQHF.